The 27 T cell receptor beta chains below all came from one sample that was sequenced in a study of immune evolution from preneoplasia to lung adenocarcinoma. Repertoires were generated with immunoSEQ multiplex PCR, while TCRdb's copy carries only in-frame clones and drops some. The table has about 11,000 clones, approximately 83% seen once. Sequences were obtained from FFPE normal lung tissue adjacent to the tumor. The origin of the receptors is a person in their sixties with lung adenocarcinoma. Some clones in this sample may be carry-over from other donors' samples.

The chain links TRBV5-1 to TRBJ2-3; 8 bases match TRBD1. With 4 bases clipped from V and 6 bases from J, the junction kept 7 bases outside the gene matches. CDR3 length: 14 residues. CDR1 and CDR2 from the germline V gene are SGHRS and YFSETQ. The CDR3 coding sequence is TGCGCCAGCAGCCTGGGACAGGATGCGGATACGCAGTATTTT. The encoded protein is CASSLGQDADTQYF.

The chain carries TRBV4-2 and TRBJ2-5; TRBD2 might be the D (5 bases). The CDR3 spans 14 residues. V lost 4 bases and J 3 bases, leaving 12 bases between the germline ends. Germline V gene sequence: CDR1 LGHNA, CDR2 YNFKEQ. The CDR3 sequence is CASSRGGGEETQYF. The CDR3 coding sequence is TGTGCCAGCAGCCGAGGAGGTGGCGAAGAGACCCAGTACTTC.

CDR3 amino acids: CASSAPDYLGGYTF. CDR3 coding DNA: TGCGCCAGCAGCGCCCCCGACTATTTGGGCGGCTACACCTTC. The rearrangement links TRBV5-1 to TRBJ1-2; D is uncertain. There are 14 residues in the CDR3. Germline V gives CDR1 SGHRS, CDR2 YFSETQ. V gave up 4 bases and J gave up 8 bases, with 18 bases separating them.

The DNA of the CDR3 is TGTGCCAGCAGCAGGGACAGCGATCAGCCCCAGCATTTT. This codes for CASSRDSDQPQHF. The chain combines TRBV5-4 with TRBJ1-5; 7 bases match TRBD1. Losses at the gene ends were 4 bases for V and 5 bases for J; bases not matched to a gene: 3. This CDR3 has 13 amino acids. Germline assignment: CDR1 SGHNT and CDR2 YYREEE (reference sequence).

V and J are TRBV5-1 and TRBJ1-2; 9 bases map to TRBD1. With V trimmed by 6 bases and J by 4 bases, 7 bases remained unmatched. The CDR3 contains 14 residues. Germline lookup yields CDR1 SGHRS and CDR2 YFSETQ. The CDR3 DNA reads TGCGCCAGCACCCCCGGGACAGGGCCCTATGGCTACACCTTC. The encoded protein is CASTPGTGPYGYTF.

V and J are TRBV6-5 and TRBJ2-5; D is uncertain. V dropped 5 bases and J dropped 5 bases, with 12 bases sitting between them. The CDR3 is 13 amino acids. The germline CDR1 and CDR2 sequences are MNHEY and SVGAGI. The CDR3 here is CASSPPGWETQYF. The CDR3 DNA reads TGTGCCAGCAGTCCCCCGGGTTGGGAGACCCAGTACTTC.

The chain carries TRBV25-1 and TRBJ2-3, with 7 bases identical to TRBD2. The CDR3 has 16 amino acids. The germline V gene encodes CDR1 MGHDK and CDR2 SYGVNS. The V and J ends lost 2 bases and 6 bases, in that order; junction bases with no gene match: 11. The CDR3 reads CASSEGVGGSADTQYF. As DNA, the CDR3 is TGTGCCAGCAGTGAAGGAGTCGGCGGGAGTGCTGATACGCAGTATTTT.

The chain is built from TRBV6-6 and TRBJ1-3; D gene ambiguous. Per the germline V gene, CDR1 is MNHNY and CDR2 is SVGAGI (reference sequence). V was pared by 4 bases and J by 2 bases, with 9 bases between. This CDR3 spans 14 amino acids. The CDR3 DNA sequence: TGTGCCAGCAGTTTGCGTGGTGCTGGAAACACCATATATTTT. Encoded protein: CASSLRGAGNTIYF.

CDR3 in amino acids: CASSLGTGNTIYF. The CDR3, as DNA: TGTGCCAGCAGCTTAGGGACAGGAAACACCATATATTTT. The genes are TRBV9 and TRBJ1-3, with TRBD1 as a possible D gene (6 bases). Germline assignment: CDR1 SGDLS and CDR2 YYNGEE. The V and J ends lost 4 bases and 4 bases respectively, with 9 bases between them. The CDR3 totals 13 residues.

The rearrangement uses TRBV9 and TRBJ2-6; D remains ambiguous. V lost 1 base, J lost 0 bases, and 17 bases lay in between. CDR1 is SGDLS and CDR2 is YYNGEE in the germline V gene. The CDR3 spans 19 residues. CDR3 amino acids: CASSVRQGNVDSGANVLTF. The CDR3 DNA reads as TGTGCCAGCAGCGTAAGGCAAGGAAACGTAGACTCTGGGGCCAACGTCCTGACTTTC.

The chain recombines TRBV29-1 with TRBJ1-1, with TRBD1 matching over 10 bases. V lost 1 base and J lost 11; bases outside the gene matches: 10. The CDR3 runs 14 residues. CDR1 and CDR2 (germline): SQVTM, ANQGSEA. CDR3 region: CSVEAGVGTGAAFF. CDR3 DNA sequence: TGCAGCGTTGAAGCAGGAGTAGGGACAGGGGCCGCTTTCTTT.

This rearrangement joins TRBV19 to TRBJ2-7; D is unclear. Germline CDR1 reads LNHDA; CDR2 reads SQIVND (reference sequence). V lost 4 bases to trimming and J lost 7 bases, with 17 bases between them. The CDR3 loop spans 14 amino acids. CDR3 region: CASSTSKEAVEQYF. The CDR3 DNA reads as TGTGCCAGTAGTACCTCAAAAGAGGCGGTTGAGCAGTACTTC.

The rearrangement uses TRBV5-5 and TRBJ1-5; 8 nucleotides match TRBD1. Germline V gene lookup returns CDR1 SGHKS and CDR2 YYEKEE (reference sequence). Unmatched junction bases numbered 18, after V lost 0 bases and J lost 7 bases. This CDR3 has 19 amino acids. The CDR3 loop is CASSLEARGRHKAGQPQHF. Written as DNA, the CDR3 is TGTGCCAGCAGCTTGGAGGCCAGGGGGCGACATAAGGCTGGACAGCCCCAGCATTTT. The full variable domain, completed using reference TRBV5-5 and TRBJ1-5, is DAGVTQSPTHLIKTRGQQVTLRCSPISGHKSVSWYQQVLGQGPQFIFQYYEKEERGRGNFPDRFSARQFPNYSSELNVNALLLGDSALYLCASSLEARGRHKAGQPQHFGDGTRLSIL.

This sequence joins TRBV13 and TRBJ2-7; 11 bases line up with TRBD2. The germline CDR1 and CDR2 sequences are PRHDT and FYEKMQ (reference sequence). With 5 bases clipped from V and 2 bases from J, the junction kept 8 bases outside the gene matches. The length of the CDR3 is 16 residues. CDR3 sequence (DNA): TGTGCCAGCAGCACGTTAGGTAGCGGGAGGGCCTACGAGCAGTACTTC. Its protein product is CASSTLGSGRAYEQYF.

A single count supports this clone. The J gene is TRBJ1-5, the V gene TRBV5-6, with TRBD1 identical over 8 bases. V was pared by 4 bases and J by 3 bases, with 12 bases of the junction left unmatched. The germline V gene has CDR1 SGHDT and CDR2 YYEEEE. CDR3 length equals 17 residues. The CDR3 region has the DNA TGTGCCAGCAGCACCGGACAGGGTATGTTATCCAATCAGCCCCAGCATTTT. This gives the protein CASSTGQGMLSNQPQHF.

The chain joins TRBV18 to TRBJ2-1, with D tentatively TRBD2 (6 bases). The CDR3 is made up of 17 amino acids. Per germline, CDR1 KGHSH and CDR2 LQKENI. Between the trimmed V and J ends, which lost 0 bases and 0 bases, there was a span of 12 bases. The CDR3 DNA sequence: TGTGCCAGCTCACCACCCAACGGACTAAGCTCCTACAATGAGCAGTTCTTC. This gives the protein CASSPPNGLSSYNEQFF.

The CDR3, as DNA: TGTGCCTGGAGTGAACAGATTAATTCACCCCTCCACTTT. Protein product: CAWSEQINSPLHF. This chain uses TRBV30 with TRBJ1-6; no firm D call. CDR1 and CDR2 (germline): GTSNPN, SVGIG (reference sequence). V lost 1 base to trimming and J lost 6 bases, with 7 bases between them. The CDR3 totals 13 residues.

This clone was seen just once. The chain links TRBV9 to TRBJ2-2; 9 nucleotides agree with TRBD2. Germline CDR1 reads SGDLS; CDR2 reads YYNGEE. The CDR3 totals 17 residues. Trimming cost V 0 bases and J 5 bases; bases outside gene matches: 8. Written as DNA, the CDR3 is TGTGCCAGCAGCGTAGCTTTAGCGGGAGCGGGGACCGGGGAGCTGTTTTTT. Translating gives CASSVALAGAGTGELFF. Full variable domain (missing parts from reference TRBV9 and TRBJ2-2): DSGVTQTPKHLITATGQRVTLRCSPRSGDLSVYWYQQSLDQGLQFLIQYYNGEERAKGNILERFSAQQFPDLHSELNLSSLELGDSALYFCASSVALAGAGTGELFFGEGSRLTVL.

This sequence joins TRBV28 and TRBJ1-5, with a weak D call TRBD1 (6 bases). Trimming left V 5 bases short and J 9 bases short, with 32 bases between. This CDR3 spans 19 amino acids. The germline gives CDR1 MDHEN, CDR2 SYDVKM. The CDR3 sequence is CASSPLAPSGGGLSWPQHF. The CDR3 DNA follows: TGTGCCAGCAGTCCACTCGCCCCCTCGGGCGGGGGCCTCAGTTGGCCCCAGCATTTT.

CDR3 DNA sequence: TGTGCTAGTGGTCGACCGTCCATGGAACAAGGAAATGAAAAACTGTTTTTT. Protein sequence: CASGRPSMEQGNEKLFF. The J gene is TRBJ1-4, the V gene TRBV12-5; unclear D gene. In germline, CDR1 is LGHNT, CDR2 FRNRAP. With 5 bases removed from V and 5 bases from J, the gap between germline ends came to 21 bases. The CDR3 consists of 17 residues.

V gene TRBV29-1 combines with J gene TRBJ2-3; D ambiguous. Germline-derived CDR1 and CDR2 are SQVTM and ANQGSEA. Trimming took 5 bases from V and 0 from J, leaving 15 bases between them. This CDR3 has 15 residues. The CDR3 is CSVRIPVISTDTQYF. The CDR3 DNA reads TGCAGCGTTCGGATTCCTGTGATTAGCACAGATACGCAGTATTTT.

This clone came up a few times. The chain recombines TRBV5-1 with TRBJ1-2, with TRBD1 identical over 9 bases. Trimming removed 4 bases from V and 5 bases from J; junction bases left unmatched: 6. The CDR3 has 14 amino acids. Germline V CDR1 and CDR2: SGHRS, YFSETQ. CDR3: CASSRDRDRYGYTF. As DNA, the CDR3 is TGCGCCAGCAGCCGGGACAGGGATCGGTATGGCTACACCTTC.

This chain uses TRBV18 with TRBJ1-1; D not resolved. The CDR3 covers 13 residues. V gave up 5 bases and J gave up 1 base, with 8 bases separating them. The V gene's germline CDR1 is KGHSH and CDR2 LQKENI. DNA of the CDR3: TGTGCCAGCTCAGTTACAGAGAACACTGAAGCTTTCTTT. This codes for CASSVTENTEAFF.

This clone has only one observation. This chain uses TRBV5-1 with TRBJ2-1, with 9 bases that match TRBD2. V lost 1 base to trimming and J lost 6 bases; unmatched junction nucleotides: 14. CDR1 and CDR2 from the germline V gene are SGHRS and YFSETQ. The CDR3 loop spans 18 amino acids. Here the CDR3 reads CASSLTRRSSGSPNEQFF. DNA of the CDR3: TGCGCCAGCAGCTTGACCCGAAGGAGTAGCGGGAGCCCCAATGAGCAGTTCTTC.

The J gene is TRBJ2-5, the V gene TRBV9, with TRBD2 matching 15 bases. The CDR3 extends over 18 amino acids. Germline V gene lookup returns CDR1 SGDLS and CDR2 YYNGEE. The trim removed 4 bases at V and 5 bases at J, leaving 12 bases unmatched. The CDR3 nucleotides read TGTGCCAGCAGCCCCCATCACCCGGGACTAGCGGGAGGTGAGACCCAGTACTTC. Residues: CASSPHHPGLAGGETQYF.

The chain links TRBV5-6 to TRBJ2-7; D might be TRBD1 (6 bases). The CDR3 loop spans 12 amino acids. Trimming removed 4 bases from V and 7 bases from J, with 12 bases in between. Germline assignment: CDR1 SGHDT and CDR2 YYEEEE. Here the CDR3 DNA reads TGTGCCAGCAGCCTCCGAAGGGGGGAGCAGTACTTC. This sequence encodes CASSLRRGEQYF.

The chain recombines TRBV18 with TRBJ2-5; 8 nucleotides align to TRBD1. CDR3 length: 14 residues. The germline V gene has CDR1 KGHSH and CDR2 LQKENI. V lost 3 bases to trimming and J lost 4 bases; unmatched junction nucleotides: 4. The CDR3 protein is CASSPQQGGETQYF. The CDR3 DNA reads as TGTGCCAGCTCACCGCAACAGGGGGGAGAGACCCAGTACTTC.